The 21 T cell receptor beta chains below were found in one sample sequenced in a study of vaccination and CD4 T cells after COVID-19. Antigens for these TCRs are unknown. With the Oncomine TCR Beta short-read assay, DNA from cultured CD4+ T cells was sequenced. TCRdb reanalysed the PCR reads using MiXCR and keeps one entry per CDR3 protein. Among 17,000 or so distinct CDR3 sequences, 35% to 40% were seen once, and the ten largest hold roughly 12%. As for treatment: approximately nine-day PBMC culture with coronavirus spike peptide pools or control peptides (ViraFEST assay). The sample taken for sequencing was CD4+ T cells from blood, cultured in vitro. Source of these receptors: a human donor who had recovered from COVID-19.

The chain couples TRBV6-2 or TRBV6-3 to TRBJ2-3; a weak D match, TRBD2 (5 bases). The CDR3 is 14 residues long. The germline V and J ends were trimmed by 5 bases and 1 base, with 10 bases remaining between them. Germline V gives CDR1 MNHEY, CDR2 SVGEGT. The CDR3 region has the DNA TGTGCCAGCAGTCGCCCCGGGGGCACAGATACGCAGTATTTT. The encoded protein is CASSRPGGTDTQYF.

There are a few counts of this clonotype. The chain carries TRBV7-9 and TRBJ1-5; D gene uncertain. V was pared by 1 base and J by 5 bases, with 6 bases between. CDR3 length: 13 residues. Germline CDR1 and CDR2: SEHNR and FQNEAQ (reference sequence). CDR3 sequence: CASSLGSDQPQHF. The DNA for the CDR3 is TGTGCCAGCAGCTTAGGCAGTGATCAGCCCCAGCATTTT.

The chain's CDR3 is CASKALGSDNQPQHF. The DNA for the CDR3 is TGTGCCAGTAAAGCTCTGGGGAGTGACAATCAGCCCCAGCATTTT. This chain links TRBV19 with TRBJ1-5; no clear D. CDR3 length equals 15 residues. V shed 7 bases and J shed 3 bases, with 16 bases lying between them. From germline, CDR1 is LNHDA and CDR2 SQIVND (reference sequence).

V and J are TRBV4-3 and TRBJ2-2; the D is unclear. CDR3 length equals 14 residues. Trimming cost V 1 base and J 4 bases, with 7 bases left between them. CDR1 LGHNA and CDR2 YSLEER come from the germline V gene. The CDR3 here is CASSQGPATGELFF. In DNA, the CDR3 is TGCGCCAGCAGCCAAGGCCCCGCCACCGGGGAGCTGTTTTTT.

The chain combines TRBV2 with TRBJ2-7; 9 bases line up with TRBD2. With 8 bases clipped from V and 6 bases from J, the junction kept 11 bases outside the gene matches. Germline lookup yields CDR1 SNHLY and CDR2 FYNNEI. The length of the CDR3 is 14 residues. The CDR3 DNA reads as TGTGCCAGCTCCAAGGTAGCGGGAGAGGTCGAGCAGTACTTC. Amino acids: CASSKVAGEVEQYF.

The V gene is TRBV12-3 or TRBV12-4, the J gene TRBJ2-7, with TRBD2 matching 11 bases. Losses at the gene ends were 6 bases for V and 3 bases for J; bases not matched to a gene: 1. The CDR3 sequence is 13 residues long. The CDR3, as DNA: TGTGCCAGCAGAACTAGCGGGAGCTACGAGCAGTACTTC. This codes for CASRTSGSYEQYF.

This clonotype occurred a few times. The rearrangement joins TRBV6-5 to TRBJ2-6; 10 bases align to TRBD2. The germline V gene has CDR1 MNHEY and CDR2 SVGAGI. V trimming: 4 bases; J trimming: 0 bases; junction bases outside the gene matches: 9. The CDR3 extends over 19 amino acids. The CDR3 sequence is CASSSRQAGGISGANVLTF. The CDR3 DNA reads TGTGCCAGCAGTTCGCGTCAAGCGGGAGGGATCTCTGGGGCCAACGTCCTGACTTTC.

The chain joins TRBV7-2 to TRBJ2-3; D gene uncertain. Trimming took off 4 bases at V and 5 bases at J, with 13 bases between the two ends. Germline CDR1 SGHTA, CDR2 FQGNSA. This CDR3 has 14 residues. In DNA form, the CDR3 reads TGTGCCAGCAGCTCCAGCTACAGTGGAGATACGCAGTATTTT. Protein sequence: CASSSSYSGDTQYF.

This chain uses TRBV4-1 with TRBJ1-5; 7 bases are a match to TRBD1. V gave up 1 base and J gave up 4 bases; unmatched junction bases: 7. This CDR3 spans 16 amino acids. CDR1 and CDR2 (germline): MGHRA, YSYEKL. The CDR3 DNA reads as TGCGCCAGCAGCCAAGGTATCGGGACAGATAATCAGCCCCAGCATTTT. Translation: CASSQGIGTDNQPQHF.

The V and J genes are TRBV5-5 and TRBJ2-7, with 9 bases fitting TRBD1. Germline CDR1 and CDR2: SGHKS and YYEKEE (reference sequence). CDR3 length: 15 residues. Trimming removed 1 base from V and 4 bases from J; junction bases left unmatched: 6. The DNA for the CDR3 is TGTGCCAGCAGCTTGAGTCCGGGACAGGGATACGAGCAGTACTTC. Residues: CASSLSPGQGYEQYF.

CDR3 sequence reads: CASSFKPNIQYF. CDR3 in DNA: TGTGCCAGCAGTTTTAAACCCAACATTCAGTACTTC. This chain uses TRBV28 with TRBJ2-4; D is uncertain. This CDR3 contains 12 residues. V dropped 3 bases and J dropped 7 bases, with 7 bases sitting between them. Per germline, CDR1 MDHEN and CDR2 SYDVKM.

The chain uses TRBV2 and TRBJ2-3; TRBD1 might be the D (7 bases). V dropped 5 bases and J dropped 0 bases, with 21 bases sitting between them. The CDR3 has 18 residues. Germline V lookup: CDR1 SNHLY, CDR2 FYNNEI. The CDR3 here is CASSLRGQFVTSTDTQYF. CDR3 in DNA: TGTGCCAGCAGTTTGCGGGGACAGTTCGTTACTAGCACAGATACGCAGTATTTT.

The chain is built from TRBV20-1 and TRBJ2-1, with D tentatively TRBD2 (5 bases). Germline V gene data show CDR1 as DFQATT and CDR2 as SNEGSKA (reference sequence). Trimming removed 0 bases at V and 5 bases at J, with 14 bases between. The CDR3 is 15 residues long. This chain's CDR3 is CSARDLRSAHNEQFF. CDR3 coding DNA: TGCAGTGCTAGAGATTTGCGTAGCGCTCACAATGAGCAGTTCTTC.

This sequence joins TRBV12-5 and TRBJ1-2; D unresolved. Trimming stripped 10 bases from V and 2 bases from J, with 11 bases between. The CDR3 length is 12 residues. Germline V gives CDR1 LGHNT, CDR2 FRNRAP. This CDR3 is CANGYSNYGYTF. CDR3 bases: TGTGCTAATGGGTACAGCAACTATGGCTACACCTTC. The whole variable domain, remainder taken from reference TRBV12-5 and TRBJ1-2, is DARVTQTPRHKVTEMGQEVTMRCQPILGHNTVFWYRQTMMQGLELLAYFRNRAPLDDSGMPKDRFSAEMPDATLATLKIQPSEPRDSAVYFCANGYSNYGYTFGSGTRLTVV.

CDR3 amino acids: CASVQGPGQTYEQYF. In nucleotides, the CDR3 is TGTGCCAGCGTCCAGGGCCCAGGCCAGACCTACGAGCAGTACTTC. V gene TRBV7-9 combines with J gene TRBJ2-7; TRBD1 might be the D (5 bases). Trimming stripped 8 bases from V and 2 bases from J, with 19 bases between. The germline V gene has CDR1 SEHNR and CDR2 FQNEAQ (reference sequence). The CDR3 length is 15 residues. Full variable domain (outside the CDR3, taken from reference TRBV7-9 and TRBJ2-7): DTGVSQNPRHKITKRGQNVTFRCDPISEHNRLYWYRQTLGQGPEFLTYFQNEAQLEKSRLLSDRFSAERPKGSFSTLEIQRTEQGDSAMYLCASVQGPGQTYEQYFGPGTRLTVT.

The sample holds a few counts of this clonotype. This chain uses TRBV27 with TRBJ1-1, with a tentative D call TRBD1 (5 bases). Trimming took 3 bases from V and 4 from J, leaving 9 bases between them. This CDR3 has 13 amino acids. Germline V lookup: CDR1 MNHEY, CDR2 SMNVEV (reference sequence). The CDR3 DNA sequence: TGTGCCAGCAGTTTTCAGGGATTCACTGAAGCTTTCTTT. This translates into CASSFQGFTEAFF.

V is TRBV5-6 and J is TRBJ1-1; 7 bases map to TRBD1. J gave up 2 bases and V 7 bases, and 8 bases lay outside the gene matches. The length of the CDR3 is 14 residues. Germline values: CDR1 SGHDT, CDR2 YYEEEE. The CDR3 nucleotides read TGTGCCAGCCGCACGACAGGGACTAACACTGAAGCTTTCTTT. Translation: CASRTTGTNTEAFF.

Only a few counts were recorded for this clonotype. This chain links TRBV20-1 with TRBJ2-7; TRBD2 matches at 12 bases. Per the germline V gene, CDR1 is DFQATT and CDR2 is SNEGSKA (reference sequence). The CDR3 extends over 15 amino acids. V lost 2 bases to trimming and J lost 6 bases; unmatched junction nucleotides: 8. CDR3 in DNA: TGCAGTGCTAGATCCCGACTAGCGGGAGCAGTCGAGCAGTACTTC. Translation: CSARSRLAGAVEQYF.

This sequence joins TRBV12-3 or TRBV12-4 and TRBJ1-2; no reliable D call. The CDR3 sequence is 11 residues long. Trimming stripped 2 bases from V and 13 bases from J, with 11 bases between. This CDR3 is CASSLLADATF. The CDR3 nucleotides read TGTGCCAGCAGTTTATTGGCTGATGCCACCTTC.

This rearrangement joins TRBV29-1 to TRBJ2-3, with D perhaps matching TRBD1 (5 bases). Germline CDR1 reads SQVTM; CDR2 reads ANQGSEA. The CDR3 spans 13 residues. V was clipped by 3 bases and J by 1 base, with 8 bases between them. The CDR3 reads CSVEAQGTDTQYF. The CDR3 DNA reads TGCAGCGTTGAGGCACAGGGCACAGATACGCAGTATTTT.

This chain connects TRBV7-9 to TRBJ2-7; 8 bases map to TRBD2. V was clipped by 6 bases and J by 4 bases; unmatched bases: 5. CDR3 length: 13 residues. Germline lookup yields CDR1 SEHNR and CDR2 FQNEAQ (reference sequence). CDR3 coding DNA: TGTGCCAGCAGGGCGGGACTAGGATACGAGCAGTACTTC. Translation gives CASRAGLGYEQYF.